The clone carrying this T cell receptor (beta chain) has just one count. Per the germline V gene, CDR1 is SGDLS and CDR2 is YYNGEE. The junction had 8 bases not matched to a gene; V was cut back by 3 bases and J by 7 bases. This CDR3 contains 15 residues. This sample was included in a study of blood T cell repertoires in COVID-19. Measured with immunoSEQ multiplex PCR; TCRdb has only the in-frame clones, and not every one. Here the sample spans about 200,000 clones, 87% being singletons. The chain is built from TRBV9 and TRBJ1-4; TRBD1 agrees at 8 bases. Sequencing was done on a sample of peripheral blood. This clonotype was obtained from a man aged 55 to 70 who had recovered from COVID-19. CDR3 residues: CASSAQGARGEKLFF. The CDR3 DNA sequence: TGTGCCAGCAGCGCCCAGGGGGCGCGGGGTGAAAAACTGTTTTTT.